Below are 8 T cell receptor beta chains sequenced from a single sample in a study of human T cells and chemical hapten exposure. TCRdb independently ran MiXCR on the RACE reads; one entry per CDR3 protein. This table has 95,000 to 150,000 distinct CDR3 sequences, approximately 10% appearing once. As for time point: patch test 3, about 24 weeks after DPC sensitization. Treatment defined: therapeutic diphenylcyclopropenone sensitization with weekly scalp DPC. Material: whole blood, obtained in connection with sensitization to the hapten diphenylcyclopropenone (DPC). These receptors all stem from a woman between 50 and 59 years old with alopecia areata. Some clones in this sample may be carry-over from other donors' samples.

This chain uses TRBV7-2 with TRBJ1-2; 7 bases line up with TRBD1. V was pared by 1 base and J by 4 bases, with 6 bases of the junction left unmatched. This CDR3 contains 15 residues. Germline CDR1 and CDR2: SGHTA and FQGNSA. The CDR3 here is CASSLEAGGGYGYTF. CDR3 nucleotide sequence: TGTGCCAGCAGCTTAGAGGCAGGGGGGGGCTATGGCTACACCTTC.

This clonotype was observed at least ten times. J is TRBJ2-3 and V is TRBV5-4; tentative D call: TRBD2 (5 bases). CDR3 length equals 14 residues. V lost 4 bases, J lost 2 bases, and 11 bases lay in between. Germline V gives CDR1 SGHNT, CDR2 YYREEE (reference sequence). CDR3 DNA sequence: TGTGCCAGCAGCCCGGGGAGTATCACAGATACGCAGTATTTT. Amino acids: CASSPGSITDTQYF.

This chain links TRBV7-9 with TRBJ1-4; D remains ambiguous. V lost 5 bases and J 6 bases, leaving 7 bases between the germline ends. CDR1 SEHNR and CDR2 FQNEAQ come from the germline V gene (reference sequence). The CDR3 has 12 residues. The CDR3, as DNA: TGTGCCAGCAGCCCTGTTGATGAAAAACTGTTTTTT. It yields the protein CASSPVDEKLFF.

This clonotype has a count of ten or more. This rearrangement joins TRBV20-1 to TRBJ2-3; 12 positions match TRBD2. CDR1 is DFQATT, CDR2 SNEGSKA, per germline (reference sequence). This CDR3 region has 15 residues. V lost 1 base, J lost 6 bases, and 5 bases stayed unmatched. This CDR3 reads CSARVLAGGPDTQYF. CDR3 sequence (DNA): TGCAGTGCTAGAGTCCTAGCGGGGGGGCCCGATACGCAGTATTTT.

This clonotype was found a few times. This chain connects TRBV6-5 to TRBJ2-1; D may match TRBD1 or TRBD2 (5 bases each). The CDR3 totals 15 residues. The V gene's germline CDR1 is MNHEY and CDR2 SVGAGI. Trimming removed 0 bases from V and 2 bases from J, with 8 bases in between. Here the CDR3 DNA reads TGTGCCAGCAGTTACTCCCGGGGCACCTACAATGAGCAGTTCTTC. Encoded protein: CASSYSRGTYNEQFF.

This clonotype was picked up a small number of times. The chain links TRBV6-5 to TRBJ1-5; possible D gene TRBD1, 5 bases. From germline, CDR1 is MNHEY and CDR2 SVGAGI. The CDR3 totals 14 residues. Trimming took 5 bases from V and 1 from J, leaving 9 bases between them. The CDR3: CASSTTGSNQPQHF. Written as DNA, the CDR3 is TGTGCCAGCAGTACTACAGGAAGCAATCAGCCCCAGCATTTT.

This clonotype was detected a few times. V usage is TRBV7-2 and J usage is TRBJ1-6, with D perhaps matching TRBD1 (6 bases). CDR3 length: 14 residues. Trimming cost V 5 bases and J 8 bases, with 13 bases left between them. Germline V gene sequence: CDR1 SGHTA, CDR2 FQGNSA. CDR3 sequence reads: CASSPEGGYSPLHF. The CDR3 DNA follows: TGTGCCAGCAGCCCCGAGGGGGGATATTCACCCCTCCACTTT. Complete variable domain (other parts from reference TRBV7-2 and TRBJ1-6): GAGVSQSPSNKVTEKGKDVELRCDPISGHTALYWYRQSLGQGLEFLIYFQGNSAPDKSGLPSDRFSAERTGGSVSTLTIQRTQQEDSAVYLCASSPEGGYSPLHFGNGTRLTVT.

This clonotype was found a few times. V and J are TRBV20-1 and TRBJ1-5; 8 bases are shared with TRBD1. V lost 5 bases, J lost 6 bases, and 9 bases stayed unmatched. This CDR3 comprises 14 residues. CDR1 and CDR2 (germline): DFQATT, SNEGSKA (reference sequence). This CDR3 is CSAPDRASGQPQHF. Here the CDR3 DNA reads TGCAGTGCTCCGGACAGGGCGTCGGGTCAGCCCCAGCATTTT.